The T cell receptor (beta chain) under discussion was sequenced for a study of CD8 T cells in ankylosing spondylitis. This clonotype was counted a few times. TCRdb re-called the 5' RACE reads through MiXCR, storing one row per CDR3 protein. Here the sample spans 380,000 or so distinct CDR3 sequences, roughly 22% being singletons. This CDR3 spans 15 amino acids. V gave up 5 bases and J gave up 4 bases, with 14 bases separating them. Germline loops: CDR1 MDHEN, CDR2 SYDVKM. The TCR sequence derives from a male donor with ankylosing spondylitis or in good health (not recorded which). The chain couples TRBV28 to TRBJ2-2; no definite D call. Sequencing input: blood, either unsorted or a sorted T cell fraction (not recorded which). CDR3 loop: CASSHDQASTGELFF. CDR3 DNA sequence: TGTGCCAGCAGTCACGACCAAGCTTCCACCGGGGAGCTGTTTTTT.